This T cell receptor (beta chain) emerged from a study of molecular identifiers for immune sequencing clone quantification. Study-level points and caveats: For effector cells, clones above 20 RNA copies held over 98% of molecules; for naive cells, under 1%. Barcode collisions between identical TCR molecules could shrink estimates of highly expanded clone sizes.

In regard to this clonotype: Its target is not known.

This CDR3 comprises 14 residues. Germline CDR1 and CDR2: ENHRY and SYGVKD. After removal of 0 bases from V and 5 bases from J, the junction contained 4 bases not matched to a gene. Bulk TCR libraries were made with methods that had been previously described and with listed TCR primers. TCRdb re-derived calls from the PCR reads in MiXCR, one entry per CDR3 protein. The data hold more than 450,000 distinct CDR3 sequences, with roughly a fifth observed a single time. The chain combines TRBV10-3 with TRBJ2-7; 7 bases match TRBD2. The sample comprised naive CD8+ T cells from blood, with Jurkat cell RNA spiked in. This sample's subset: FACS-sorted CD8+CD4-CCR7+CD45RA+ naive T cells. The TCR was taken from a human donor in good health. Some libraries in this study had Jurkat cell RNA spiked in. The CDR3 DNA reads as TGTGCCATCAGTGAGTCCGGGGGGACCCACGAGCAGTACTTC. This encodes CAISESGGTHEQYF.